Presented here are 26 T cell receptor beta chains from one specimen sequenced in a study of cytotoxic CD8 clonotypes in ibrutinib-treated CLL. Only in-frame clones appear in the TCRdb table, and some are missing; sequencing was by immunoSEQ multiplex PCR. This table has 100,000 to 150,000 clones, approximately 85% appearing once. Sequencing was performed on PBMCs, taken after 24 months of ibrutinib treatment. Receptors originate from a human donor with chronic lymphocytic leukemia.

V and J are TRBV9 and TRBJ2-2; D not certain. V dropped 1 base and J dropped 3 bases, with 13 bases sitting between them. Germline V CDR1 and CDR2: SGDLS, YYNGEE. The CDR3 runs to 16 residues. The CDR3, as DNA: TGTGCCAGCAGCGTACGCGACGGGTCTTACACCGGGGAGCTGTTTTTT. Translating it yields CASSVRDGSYTGELFF.

The chain links TRBV19 to TRBJ2-5; 9 positions match TRBD1. Germline assignment: CDR1 LNHDA and CDR2 SQIVND (reference sequence). With 1 base clipped from V and 3 bases from J, the junction kept 3 bases outside the gene matches. The CDR3 is 15 amino acids. In DNA, the CDR3 is TGTGCCAGTAGTATAGTGGGACAGGGAAAAGAGACCCAGTACTTC. This translates into CASSIVGQGKETQYF.

Regarding this clone: Just one base apart from a much larger clone, this may be a read error. The chain uses TRBV9 and TRBJ1-2; D is ambiguous. This CDR3 contains 16 residues. From germline, CDR1 is SGDLS and CDR2 YYNGEE. V lost 1 base and J lost 1, with 14 bases in between. The DNA of the CDR3 is TGTGCCAGCAGCGTACAGAGTTCAGCTCTTAACTATGGCTACACCTTC. Its translation: CASSVQSSALNYGYTF.

The rearrangement uses TRBV5-1 and TRBJ1-1; TRBD1 matches at 12 bases. Germline values: CDR1 SGHRS, CDR2 YFSETQ. Trimming removed 4 bases from V and 4 bases from J; junction bases left unmatched: 11. CDR3 length equals 17 residues. The CDR3 bases are TGCGCCAGCAGCCTTTCCGGGACAGGGGGCCAGGGCACTGAAGCTTTCTTT. Translated: CASSLSGTGGQGTEAFF.

The chain employs TRBV7-9 and TRBJ2-7; TRBD1 agrees at 9 bases. Germline V gene sequence: CDR1 SEHNR, CDR2 FQNEAQ (reference sequence). V lost 5 bases to trimming and J lost 5 bases; unmatched junction nucleotides: 13. The CDR3 totals 16 residues. CDR3 sequence: CASSIWTGTGQHEQYF. As DNA, the CDR3 is TGTGCCAGCAGCATCTGGACCGGGACAGGGCAACACGAGCAGTACTTC. Filled out from reference TRBV7-9 and TRBJ2-7, the complete variable domain reads DTGVSQNPRHKITKRGQNVTFRCDPISEHNRLYWYRQTLGQGPEFLTYFQNEAQLEKSRLLSDRFSAERPKGSFSTLEIQRTEQGDSAMYLCASSIWTGTGQHEQYFGPGTRLTVT.

The chain has TRBV4-1 and TRBJ1-5, with 9 bases fitting TRBD1. From germline, CDR1 is MGHRA and CDR2 YSYEKL. The length of the CDR3 is 20 residues. Trimming at V came to 0 bases and at J to 0 bases, leaving 12 bases not matched to a gene. The CDR3 sequence: CASSQDWGQGSGYSNQPQHF. DNA for the CDR3: TGCGCCAGCAGCCAAGATTGGGGACAGGGATCAGGGTATAGCAATCAGCCCCAGCATTTT.

The chain uses TRBV2 and TRBJ1-5, with D uncertain. Germline loops: CDR1 SNHLY, CDR2 FYNNEI. The germline V and J ends were trimmed by 4 bases and 1 base, with 11 bases remaining between them. The CDR3 is 15 residues long. CDR3 DNA sequence: TGTGCCAGCAGTGCCCTCGGGGTGAGCAATCAGCCCCAGCATTTT. Translating gives CASSALGVSNQPQHF.

The rearrangement links TRBV7-6 to TRBJ2-3; 8 bases are shared with TRBD1. This CDR3 is 15 amino acids long. In germline, CDR1 is SGHVS, CDR2 FNYEAQ. V trimming: 5 bases; J trimming: 1 base; junction bases outside the gene matches: 5. The CDR3 bases are TGTGCCAGCAGCCAGACAGGGGTCGGCACAGATACGCAGTATTTT. It specifies CASSQTGVGTDTQYF.

The gene calls are TRBV5-1 and TRBJ2-7, with 8 bases fitting TRBD2. Trimming took 0 bases from V and 6 from J; bases not matched to a gene: 5. The CDR3 is made up of 14 amino acids. Germline values: CDR1 SGHRS, CDR2 YFSETQ. CDR3 in amino acids: CASSLDNSGVEQYF. The CDR3 nucleotides read TGCGCCAGCAGCTTGGACAATAGCGGGGTCGAGCAGTACTTC.

This clone has just one count. The rearrangement uses TRBV29-1 and TRBJ2-1, with 8 bases lining up with TRBD2. V lost 6 bases to trimming and J lost 6 bases; unmatched junction nucleotides: 16. This CDR3 spans 16 amino acids. From germline, CDR1 is SQVTM and CDR2 ANQGSEA. CDR3 bases: TGCAGCGTCGCGACTTTCAGCGGGAGTCGGAGCAATGAGCAGTTCTTC. Protein product: CSVATFSGSRSNEQFF.

The chain couples TRBV27 to TRBJ1-5; D remains ambiguous. Germline-derived CDR1 and CDR2 are MNHEY and SMNVEV (reference sequence). V was clipped by 2 bases and J by 4 bases, with 9 bases between them. The CDR3 runs 14 residues. The CDR3 nucleotides read TGTGCCAGCAGTTTAAGCACGGGTAATCAGCCCCAGCATTTT. Its translation is CASSLSTGNQPQHF.

This clone was observed once. The chain carries TRBV14 and TRBJ2-1, with TRBD2 matching over 9 bases. With 4 bases clipped from V and 3 bases from J, the junction kept 4 bases outside the gene matches. The CDR3 covers 15 residues. Per the germline V gene, CDR1 is SGHDN and CDR2 is FVKESK. This CDR3 reads CASSPIAGVYNEQFF. CDR3 DNA sequence: TGTGCCAGCAGCCCGATAGCGGGAGTCTACAATGAGCAGTTCTTC.

The chain is built from TRBV27 and TRBJ2-5; TRBD1 aligns across 11 bases. After removal of 5 bases from V and 5 bases from J, the junction contained 7 bases not matched to a gene. The CDR3 is 15 residues long. Germline V gene lookup returns CDR1 MNHEY and CDR2 SMNVEV (reference sequence). Here the CDR3 DNA reads TGTGCCAGCAGTCCCAGGACAGGGGGCGGGGAGACCCAGTACTTC. Amino acid sequence: CASSPRTGGGETQYF.

The chain combines TRBV19 with TRBJ2-6; D might be TRBD1 (5 bases). Per germline, CDR1 LNHDA and CDR2 SQIVND (reference sequence). Trimming took 5 bases from V and 0 from J, leaving 11 bases between them. CDR3 length: 16 amino acids. The CDR3 nucleotides are TGTGCCAGTAGTGTCAGGGTGACCTCTGGGGCCAACGTCCTGACTTTC. It specifies CASSVRVTSGANVLTF. Looking up the rest from reference TRBV19 and TRBJ2-6 gives the full variable domain: DGGITQSPKYLFRKEGQNVTLSCEQNLNHDAMYWYRQDPGQGLRLIYYSQIVNDFQKGDIAEGYSVSREKKESFPLTVTSAQKNPTAFYLCASSVRVTSGANVLTFGAGSRLTVL.

The chain is built from TRBV30 and TRBJ2-1; no definite D call. V was pared by 2 bases and J by 7 bases, with 6 bases between. The V gene's germline CDR1 is GTSNPN and CDR2 SVGIG (reference sequence). The CDR3 sequence is 11 residues long. The CDR3 coding sequence is TGTGCCTGGAGTATGAGGAATGAGCAGTTCTTC. Protein product: CAWSMRNEQFF.

V is TRBV5-6 and J is TRBJ2-3, with TRBD1 matching 7 bases. J gave up 2 bases and V 4 bases, and 10 bases lay outside the gene matches. Germline V gives CDR1 SGHDT, CDR2 YYEEEE. The CDR3 has 16 amino acids. DNA for the CDR3: TGTGCCAGCAGCACATTGGTCGACAGGGTCACAGATACGCAGTATTTT. Protein product: CASSTLVDRVTDTQYF.

The chain carries TRBV29-1 and TRBJ2-1; TRBD1 matches 8 bases. The V segment lost 3 bases and the J segment 9 bases; nucleotides outside the gene matches: 7. This CDR3 has 13 amino acids. Looked up from germline, CDR1 is SQVTM and CDR2 is ANQGSEA. The CDR3 here is CSVDTGGRGEQFF. DNA for the CDR3: TGCAGCGTTGACACAGGGGGAAGGGGTGAGCAGTTCTTC.

V gene TRBV19 combines with J gene TRBJ1-2; unclear D gene. The length of the CDR3 is 13 residues. The V and J ends lost 0 bases and 4 bases respectively, with 6 bases between them. The germline CDR1 and CDR2 sequences are LNHDA and SQIVND (reference sequence). The CDR3 coding sequence is TGTGCCAGTAGTATAGAGGTTAGCTATGGCTACACCTTC. As protein: CASSIEVSYGYTF.

The rearrangement links TRBV9 to TRBJ1-1; 8 bases fit TRBD1. The V segment lost 0 bases and the J segment 4 bases; nucleotides outside the gene matches: 2. In germline, CDR1 is SGDLS, CDR2 YYNGEE. The length of the CDR3 is 14 residues. DNA for the CDR3: TGTGCCAGCAGCGTAGGGCAGGGGGCCACTGAAGCTTTCTTT. Translating gives CASSVGQGATEAFF.

This chain uses TRBV15 with TRBJ2-5, with D uncertain. This CDR3 has 12 residues. The germline V gene encodes CDR1 LNHNV and CDR2 YYDKDF (reference sequence). Trimming pared 2 bases from V and 5 bases from J, leaving 6 bases between. CDR3 DNA: TGTGCCACCAGCAGACAGGATGAGACCCAGTACTTC. Amino acid sequence: CATSRQDETQYF.

This chain uses TRBV5-1 with TRBJ2-1; a possible D gene is TRBD1 (6 bases). The germline V gene encodes CDR1 SGHRS and CDR2 YFSETQ. CDR3 length: 16 amino acids. Deletions cut 4 bases from V and 0 bases from J, with 14 bases between. The CDR3 is CASSRGQSSSYNEQFF. Written as DNA, the CDR3 is TGCGCCAGCAGCCGAGGACAGTCCAGCTCCTACAATGAGCAGTTCTTC.

The J gene is TRBJ1-4, the V gene TRBV6-5, with 7 bases lining up with TRBD1. This CDR3 has 15 residues. The V gene end was trimmed by 2 bases and the J gene end by 8 bases; junction bases not matched to a gene: 8. CDR1 and CDR2 from the germline V gene are MNHEY and SVGAGI. The CDR3 DNA reads as TGTGCCAGCAGTTACAACGAGGGGGCGGGAGAAAAACTGTTTTTT. Translating it yields CASSYNEGAGEKLFF.

This sequence joins TRBV5-1 and TRBJ2-7, with D perhaps TRBD2 (5 bases). CDR1 is SGHRS, CDR2 YFSETQ, per germline. The CDR3 length is 14 residues. Trimming left V 2 bases short and J 7 bases short, with 16 bases between. CDR3 bases: TGCGCCAGCAGCTTTCTACTAGAGCGTCTAGAGCAGTACTTC. It is translated as CASSFLLERLEQYF.

The chain employs TRBV27 and TRBJ1-2; D remains ambiguous. Trimming took off 2 bases at V and 0 bases at J, with 7 bases between the two ends. Germline V gene sequence: CDR1 MNHEY, CDR2 SMNVEV (reference sequence). CDR3 length: 14 residues. The CDR3 bases are TGTGCCAGCAGTTTAATGGGGACTAACTATGGCTACACCTTC. It is translated as CASSLMGTNYGYTF.

This chain uses TRBV28 with TRBJ2-7; D possibly corresponds to TRBD1 (5 bases). The length of the CDR3 is 16 residues. Germline V lookup: CDR1 MDHEN, CDR2 SYDVKM. Trimming left V 11 bases short and J 0 bases short, with 23 bases between. The CDR3 sequence is CARFTPGIPYSYEQYF. The CDR3 DNA is TGTGCCCGATTCACGCCAGGGATACCGTACTCCTACGAGCAGTACTTC.

This rearrangement joins TRBV7-2 to TRBJ1-5; a possible D gene is TRBD1 (6 bases). The CDR3 runs to 14 residues. The germline V and J ends were trimmed by 3 bases and 3 bases, with 9 bases remaining between them. Per the germline V gene, CDR1 is SGHTA and CDR2 is FQGNSA. The CDR3 region is CASSFTGNNQPQHF. The CDR3 coding sequence is TGTGCCAGCAGCTTCACAGGGAACAATCAGCCCCAGCATTTT.